The 3 T cell receptor beta chains in this list originate from one sample, sequenced in a study of shared clonotypes between healthy human individuals. Only CD45RO-negative cells positively selected for CCR7 counted as naive CD8 cells, so terminally differentiated effector memory CD45RA+ cells were excluded. Libraries were prepared by immunoSEQ multiplex PCR; TCRdb keeps only in-frame clonotypes and omits some of them. The table includes hundreds of thousands of clones, under 95% detected once. Sequencing input: naive CD8+ T cells sorted from blood. The receptor set was obtained from a man between 25 and 39 years old in good health.

This clone was found once. V gene TRBV27 combines with J gene TRBJ1-1; D is ambiguous. The CDR3 has 13 amino acids. Between the trimmed V and J ends, which lost 3 bases and 1 base, there was a span of 6 bases. CDR1 MNHEY and CDR2 SMNVEV come from the germline V gene (reference sequence). CDR3 protein: CASSFDANTEAFF. In nucleotides, the CDR3 is TGTGCCAGCAGTTTTGACGCGAACACTGAAGCTTTCTTT.

CDR3 sequence reads: CASSLSGPETQYF. As DNA, the CDR3 is TGTGCCAGCAGTTTAAGCGGGCCAGAGACCCAGTACTTC. The chain is built from TRBV27 and TRBJ2-5, with D maybe TRBD2 (6 bases). This CDR3 spans 13 amino acids. The V end was cut by 2 bases, the J end by 4 bases, with 8 bases between. The germline V gene has CDR1 MNHEY and CDR2 SMNVEV (reference sequence).

The V and J genes are TRBV9 and TRBJ1-1; D gene unclear. Per germline, CDR1 SGDLS and CDR2 YYNGEE. Trimming took 0 bases from V and 1 from J, leaving 13 bases between them. The CDR3 length is 16 residues. The CDR3 loop is CASSVGGSGRNTEAFF. The CDR3 region has the DNA TGTGCCAGCAGCGTAGGAGGGTCGGGCCGGAACACTGAAGCTTTCTTT.